The 8 T cell receptor beta chains below come from one sample, sequenced in a study of T-cell memory formation after mild COVID-19 (dated by TCRdb to the early 2020s). Libraries were made using 5' RACE. Sequencing instrument: Illumina NovaSeq 6000. In-frame beta chains were kept once TCRdb had trimmed the public reads at Q25 with fastp and called clones with MiXCR. Identical CDR3 protein sequences are pooled into one entry, listed with their most common genes and DNA. For this sample there are approximately 340,000 distinct CDR3 sequences; over 10% appear just once. The top ten clones comprise roughly 23% of the sample. The specimen was PBMCs or a T cell subset sorted from them (not recorded which). The receptors were sampled from a man in his late teens or twenties who had mild COVID-19 (a few samples of this study predate the infection). The sample titles of this study are shuffled in the database, so cell type and time point are left out; the donor was told from shared clones.

The chain combines TRBV5-1 with TRBJ1-6, with D hard to call. CDR3 length equals 17 residues. V was pared by 3 bases and J by 0 bases, with 13 bases between. CDR1 is SGHRS and CDR2 is YFSETQ in the germline V gene. CDR3 region: CASSSQPDGSYNSPLHF. CDR3 nucleotides: TGCGCCAGCAGCTCCCAACCGGATGGCTCCTATAATTCACCCCTCCACTTT.

This clonotype was seen a few times. The rearrangement uses TRBV6-2 or TRBV6-3 and TRBJ2-7; D may correspond to TRBD1 or TRBD2 (5 bases each). CDR3 size: 16 residues. Looked up from germline, CDR1 is MNHEY and CDR2 is SVGEGT. V was clipped by 2 bases and J by 0 bases, with 14 bases between them. In DNA form, the CDR3 reads TGTGCCAGCAGTTACCCCCGGGACGGAAGCTCCTACGAGCAGTACTTC. Protein: CASSYPRDGSSYEQYF.

This chain uses TRBV20-1 with TRBJ2-5, with D perhaps TRBD1 (5 bases). The CDR3 sequence is 15 residues long. V lost 0 bases and J lost 4, with 15 bases in between. The germline CDR1 and CDR2 sequences are DFQATT and SNEGSKA (reference sequence). DNA of the CDR3: TGCAGTGCTAGAGATCGGCAGGGAAGTCGAGAGACCCAGTACTTC. It codes for CSARDRQGSRETQYF.

The chain combines TRBV20-1 with TRBJ1-2, with D uncertain. V was trimmed by 5 bases and J by 4 bases, leaving 8 bases between them. The CDR3 loop spans 11 amino acids. From germline, CDR1 is DFQATT and CDR2 SNEGSKA (reference sequence). The CDR3 bases are TGCAGTGCTGGAACGGTCTATGGCTACACCTTC. Translated: CSAGTVYGYTF.

The J gene is TRBJ2-1, the V gene TRBV5-6; 10 bases align to TRBD2. The CDR3 runs 16 residues. The J segment lost 7 bases and the V segment lost 5 bases, leaving 12 bases of the junction unmatched. In germline, CDR1 is SGHDT, CDR2 YYEEEE. This CDR3 reads CASRALAGAVGNEQFF. CDR3 in DNA: TGTGCCAGCAGGGCCCTAGCGGGGGCAGTGGGGAATGAGCAGTTCTTC.

The V call is TRBV4-3, the J call TRBJ1-2, with 7 positions matching TRBD1. CDR1 is LGHNA and CDR2 is YSLEER in the germline V gene. This CDR3 is 17 amino acids long. The J segment lost 1 base and the V segment lost 4 bases, leaving 12 bases of the junction unmatched. CDR3 region: CASSPSTGQAGNYGYTF. In DNA form, the CDR3 reads TGCGCCAGCAGCCCCTCTACCGGACAGGCCGGTAACTATGGCTACACCTTC.

This clonotype was counted a few times. The chain recombines TRBV7-8 with TRBJ2-5; D gene unclear. With 1 base removed from V and 4 bases from J, the gap between germline ends came to 10 bases. In germline, CDR1 is SGHVS, CDR2 FQNEAQ. The CDR3 is 14 amino acids. The CDR3 reads CASSLDPGAETQYF. In nucleotides, the CDR3 is TGTGCCAGCAGCTTAGATCCAGGCGCAGAGACCCAGTACTTC.

The sample holds a few counts of this clonotype. The junction departs from the called germline gene at one end, perhaps through a read error. The chain combines TRBV28 with TRBJ1-6; D may be TRBD1 (5 bases). CDR3 length: 13 amino acids. Germline V gene sequence: CDR1 MDHEN, CDR2 SYDVKM. In DNA form, the CDR3 reads TGTGCCAGTGGGGGTTTTGGGGATTCACCCCTCCATTTT. Translating gives CASGGFGDSPLHF.